This passage covers 28 T cell receptor beta chains from one sample sequenced in a study of glioma-infiltrating T cells. Using RNA template, CDR3s of TCR alpha and beta were amplified with iRepertoire arm-PCR. MiXCR, applied by TCRdb to the multiplex PCR reads, yields one record per CDR3 protein. The sample lists 100,000 to 150,000 distinct CDR3 sequences, under 25% occurring once. The material sequenced was glioma tissue, nonneoplastic brain tissue, or PBMCs (not recorded which). The origin of the receptors is a human donor with low-grade glioma or glioblastoma, undergoing nonglioma brain surgery, or in good health (not recorded which).

The CDR3 spells CVSSFIGTAEAFF. The CDR3 bases are TGTGTTAGCAGTTTTATAGGGACAGCTGAAGCTTTCTTT. The chain combines TRBV28 with TRBJ1-1, with 7 nucleotides matching TRBD1. The CDR3 loop spans 13 amino acids. Germline V lookup: CDR1 MDHEN, CDR2 SYDVKM.

The chain carries TRBV7-8 and TRBJ1-1, with no clear D. Germline values: CDR1 SGHVS, CDR2 FQNEAQ. The CDR3 loop spans 13 amino acids. V lost 3 bases to trimming and J lost 4 bases, with 9 bases between them. The CDR3 region is CASSFGKTTEAFF. The CDR3 coding sequence is TGTGCCAGCAGCTTTGGGAAAACCACTGAAGCTTTCTTT. Drawing the rest from reference TRBV7-8 and TRBJ1-1, the complete variable domain is GAGVSQSPRYKVAKRGQDVALRCDPISGHVSLFWYQQALGQGPEFLTYFQNEAQLDKSGLPSDRFFAERPEGSVSTLKIQRTQQEDSAVYLCASSFGKTTEAFFGQGTRLTVV.

About this clonotype itself: This may come from a read error, since a much larger clone is one base off. The chain has TRBV4-1 and TRBJ1-1; D remains unclear. Germline CDR1 MGHRA, CDR2 YSYEKL. The length of the CDR3 is 14 residues. Trimming cost V 0 bases and J 6 bases, with 11 bases left between them. The CDR3 loop is CASSQDRWGSEAFF. In DNA, the CDR3 is TGCGCCAGCAGCCAAGATCGATGGGGTTCTGAAGCTTTCTTT.

A remark on this clonotype: A read error may produce the germline difference seen at one junction end. The V call is TRBV6-1, the J call TRBJ2-2, with D uncertain. The CDR3 extends over 13 amino acids. Germline V gene lookup returns CDR1 MNHNS and CDR2 SASEGT. In DNA, the CDR3 is TGCGCCAGCAGTGAAGTCAGCACCGGGGAGCTGTTTTTT. This codes for CASSEVSTGELFF.

This clonotype was seen repeatedly, ten times or more. This chain links TRBV7-9 with TRBJ2-7, with D unresolved. Per the germline V gene, CDR1 is SEHNR and CDR2 is FQNEAQ (reference sequence). V was trimmed by 5 bases and J by 2 bases, leaving 16 bases between them. The CDR3 is made up of 15 amino acids. CDR3 in DNA: TGTGCCAGCAGCCCTCGTGGCCAGGCCCCCTACGAGCAGTACGTC. Protein product: CASSPRGQAPYEQYV.

This clonotype was picked up a small number of times. The V gene is TRBV6-1, the J gene TRBJ2-5; TRBD1 is a possible D gene (5 bases). Trimming removed 6 bases at V and 6 bases at J, with 14 bases between. Per germline, CDR1 MNHNS and CDR2 SASEGT. CDR3 length equals 13 residues. The CDR3 loop reads CASRSAGSQTQYF. CDR3 coding DNA: TGTGCCAGCAGGTCGGCAGGGTCACAGACCCAGTACTTC.

This clonotype was picked up a small number of times. The chain carries TRBV5-6 and TRBJ2-1, with D possibly matching TRBD2 (5 bases). The CDR3 is made up of 15 amino acids. V was cut by 6 bases and J by 0 bases, with 13 bases left in between. The V gene's germline CDR1 is SGHDT and CDR2 YYEEEE. The CDR3, as DNA: TGTGCCAGCACCCCAGAGGGAGCCTCCTACAATGAGCAGTTCTTC. It encodes CASTPEGASYNEQFF.

The chain has TRBV5-4 and TRBJ2-2; D remains unclear. The CDR3 covers 13 residues. Trimming stripped 2 bases from V and 7 bases from J, with 9 bases between. CDR1 SGHNT and CDR2 YYREEE come from the germline V gene (reference sequence). The CDR3, as DNA: TGTGCCAGCAGCTTCATTACGGACGGGGAGCTGTTTTTT. Translation gives CASSFITDGELFF.

The chain recombines TRBV12-5 with TRBJ2-1, with D possibly being TRBD2 (7 bases). Between the trimmed V and J ends, which lost 7 bases and 6 bases, there was a span of 13 bases. Germline V lookup: CDR1 LGHNT, CDR2 FRNRAP. This CDR3 has 13 amino acids. The chain's CDR3 is CASAMGGANEQFF. CDR3 nucleotides: TGTGCTAGTGCCATGGGGGGGGCCAATGAGCAGTTCTTC.

The rearrangement uses TRBV7-2 and TRBJ1-4; D is unclear. V shed 4 bases and J shed 1 base, with 10 bases lying between them. CDR1 and CDR2 from the germline V gene are SGHTA and FQGNSA. The CDR3 sequence is 15 residues long. The CDR3 DNA is TGTGCCAGCAGCTCCAACTATGGAACTAATGAAAAACTGTTTTTT. Encoded protein: CASSSNYGTNEKLFF. Based on the CDR3 plus reference TRBV7-2 and TRBJ1-4, the full variable domain is GAGVSQSPSNKVTEKGKDVELRCDPISGHTALYWYRQSLGQGLEFLIYFQGNSAPDKSGLPSDRFSAERTGGSVSTLTIQRTQQEDSAVYLCASSSNYGTNEKLFFGSGTQLSVL.

This clonotype was counted many times. The chain couples TRBV7-9 to TRBJ1-1; D call uncertain. The CDR3 extends over 13 amino acids. Per the germline V gene, CDR1 is SEHNR and CDR2 is FQNEAQ (reference sequence). The V end was cut by 10 bases, the J end by 1 base, with 13 bases between. The CDR3 loop reads CAIEGAGNTEAFF. CDR3 DNA: TGTGCCATCGAGGGAGCGGGGAACACTGAAGCTTTCTTT.

This clonotype was counted many times. The V gene is TRBV6-1, the J gene TRBJ1-4, with TRBD1 matching 7 bases. This CDR3 has 14 amino acids. The V segment lost 3 bases and the J segment 6 bases; nucleotides outside the gene matches: 4. Germline V gene data show CDR1 as MNHNS and CDR2 as SASEGT. CDR3 bases: TGTGCCAGCAGTGAGCTAGGACAGGATGAAAAACTGTTTTTT. This gives the protein CASSELGQDEKLFF.

This clonotype was seen many times. The chain has TRBV4-1 and TRBJ1-5; 7 positions agree with TRBD1. The CDR3 is 15 residues long. The junction had 5 bases not matched to a gene; V was cut back by 0 bases and J by 6 bases. Germline CDR1 MGHRA, CDR2 YSYEKL. CDR3 in amino acids: CASSQDWGQSQPQHF. CDR3 coding DNA: TGCGCCAGCAGCCAAGATTGGGGACAGAGTCAGCCCCAGCATTTT.

This clonotype was detected ten times or more. The rearrangement joins TRBV27 to TRBJ1-6; the D is unclear. Germline V lookup: CDR1 MNHEY, CDR2 SMNVEV (reference sequence). CDR3 length: 17 amino acids. Trimming left V 7 bases short and J 2 bases short, with 18 bases between. CDR3 sequence: CASIIRWSNTYNSPLHF. The DNA for the CDR3 is TGTGCCAGCATCATTAGGTGGAGTAATACCTATAATTCACCCCTCCACTTT.

The chain combines TRBV19 with TRBJ2-2, with D maybe TRBD1 (6 bases). CDR1 and CDR2 from the germline V gene are LNHDA and SQIVND (reference sequence). V lost 2 bases and J 2 bases, leaving 9 bases between the germline ends. This CDR3 has 15 amino acids. The CDR3 coding sequence is TGTGCCAGTAGTATACAGGGGTCCAACACCGGGGAGCTGTTTTTT. It translates to CASSIQGSNTGELFF. Full variable domain (rest looked up from reference TRBV19 and TRBJ2-2): DGGITQSPKYLFRKEGQNVTLSCEQNLNHDAMYWYRQDPGQGLRLIYYSQIVNDFQKGDIAEGYSVSREKKESFPLTVTSAQKNPTAFYLCASSIQGSNTGELFFGEGSRLTVL.

The chain is built from TRBV3-1 and TRBJ2-5; TRBD2 matches 11 bases. Germline lookup yields CDR1 LGHDT and CDR2 YNNKEL (reference sequence). CDR3 length: 16 amino acids. Trimming at V came to 0 bases and at J to 0 bases, leaving 0 bases not matched to a gene. CDR3: CASSQEGLADQETQYF. CDR3 coding DNA: TGTGCCAGCAGCCAAGAGGGACTAGCGGACCAAGAGACCCAGTACTTC.

The rearrangement joins TRBV7-9 to TRBJ1-5; D not resolved. The V end lost 5 bases, the J end lost 0 bases, and 11 bases lay between the germline ends. Germline CDR1 and CDR2: SEHNR and FQNEAQ (reference sequence). This CDR3 comprises 15 residues. Here the CDR3 reads CASSADGYSNQPQHF. CDR3 nucleotide sequence: TGTGCCAGCAGCGCGGACGGATATAGCAATCAGCCCCAGCATTTT.

The gene calls are TRBV11-2 and TRBJ2-1; no clear D gene. Germline assignment: CDR1 SGHAT and CDR2 FQNNGV. The CDR3 extends over 14 amino acids. V lost 0 bases to trimming and J lost 3 bases, with 6 bases between them. The CDR3 sequence: CASSLDRFYNEQFF. The CDR3 DNA reads TGTGCCAGCAGCTTAGATCGGTTCTACAATGAGCAGTTCTTC.

This rearrangement joins TRBV7-9 to TRBJ2-7, with 8 bases fitting TRBD1. CDR3 length: 16 amino acids. After removal of 9 bases from V and 7 bases from J, the junction contained 20 bases not matched to a gene. CDR1 is SEHNR and CDR2 is FQNEAQ in the germline V gene (reference sequence). The CDR3 spells CASSIGTGSRAGEQYV. The DNA of the CDR3 is TGTGCCAGTAGTATAGGGACAGGTTCCAGGGCAGGGGAGCAGTACGTC.

To note about this clonotype: A single base separates this from a much larger clone, so it may be a read error. V usage is TRBV6-1 and J usage is TRBJ1-2; D gene ambiguous. CDR1 is MNHNS and CDR2 is SASEGT in the germline V gene. The CDR3 runs to 14 residues. Between the trimmed V and J ends, which lost 7 bases and 2 bases, there was a span of 14 bases. The CDR3 region is CASIASGPNYGYTF. The CDR3 nucleotides are TGTGCCAGCATCGCATCCGGGCCCAACTATGGCTACACCTTC.

The chain couples TRBV20-1 to TRBJ2-5; TRBD2 agrees at 11 bases. The CDR3 spans 16 residues. The germline CDR1 and CDR2 sequences are DFQATT and SNEGSKA (reference sequence). The J segment lost 5 bases and the V segment lost 5 bases, leaving 13 bases of the junction unmatched. CDR3 residues: CSAARELAGGMETQYF. CDR3 coding DNA: TGCAGTGCTGCTCGGGAGCTAGCGGGGGGTATGGAGACCCAGTACTTC.

The chain uses TRBV4-1 and TRBJ1-5; D uncertain. The germline V gene encodes CDR1 MGHRA and CDR2 YSYEKL. Deletions cut 2 bases from V and 9 bases from J, with 20 bases between. CDR3 size: 16 residues. This chain's CDR3 is CASSQFVREGERPQHF. For the CDR3, the DNA is TGCGCCAGCAGCCAATTTGTCCGGGAAGGAGAACGGCCCCAGCATTTT.

V and J are TRBV28 and TRBJ1-3, with 9 bases lining up with TRBD1. CDR1 is MDHEN, CDR2 SYDVKM, per germline. CDR3 length: 16 residues. V was pared by 3 bases and J by 0 bases, with 3 bases of the junction left unmatched. CDR3 sequence reads: CASSLWTGDSGNTIYF. For the CDR3, the DNA is TGTGCCAGCAGTTTGTGGACAGGGGACTCTGGAAACACCATATATTTT.

The sample holds a few counts of this clonotype. V usage is TRBV4-1 and J usage is TRBJ2-1; 7 bases fit TRBD1. Germline-derived CDR1 and CDR2 are MGHRA and YSYEKL. V lost 4 bases, J lost 8 bases, and 14 bases stayed unmatched. The CDR3 totals 16 residues. The CDR3 nucleotides are TGCGCCAGCAGCCGGACCCCGGGACAGTCGAGTGATGAGCAGTTCTTC. Encoded protein: CASSRTPGQSSDEQFF.

The chain carries TRBV29-1 and TRBJ2-3, with a tentative D call TRBD1 (6 bases). With 8 bases removed from V and 3 bases from J, the gap between germline ends came to 15 bases. The CDR3 covers 13 residues. Germline values: CDR1 SQVTM, CDR2 ANQGSEA. CDR3 coding DNA: TGCAGCTACTACAGGGTCTTGACAGATACGCAGTATTTT. The encoded protein is CSYYRVLTDTQYF.

The chain recombines TRBV20-1 with TRBJ1-1, with a possible D match to TRBD1 (5 bases). The ends were cut back, 1 base at V and 11 bases at J, with 17 bases in the middle. This CDR3 has 13 residues. Germline lookup yields CDR1 DFQATT and CDR2 SNEGSKA (reference sequence). Here the CDR3 DNA reads TGCAGTGCTAGAGGTTCGGGGCTGGGCAAGGCTTTCTTT. Translation: CSARGSGLGKAFF.

The rearrangement joins TRBV11-2 to TRBJ1-5; 8 positions match TRBD1. This CDR3 comprises 16 residues. J was trimmed by 2 bases and V by 5 bases; bases with no gene match: 8. Germline CDR1 is SGHAT and CDR2 is FQNNGV. The CDR3 sequence: CASSPGQALGNQPQHF. The DNA of the CDR3 is TGTGCCAGCAGCCCGGGACAGGCCTTGGGCAATCAGCCCCAGCATTTT.

This clonotype was seen only a few times. The gene calls are TRBV19 and TRBJ2-3; maybe TRBD2 (5 bases). This CDR3 region has 15 residues. CDR1 and CDR2 (germline): LNHDA, SQIVND (reference sequence). V lost 7 bases to trimming and J lost 2 bases, with 16 bases between them. The CDR3 nucleotides read TGTGCCAGTACTAGATACGGGGTCGACACAGATACGCAGTATTTT. It yields the protein CASTRYGVDTDTQYF.